This T cell receptor beta chain was identified during a study of cytomegalovirus exposure and HLA in healthy donors. Findings and limits, study-wide: A missense DCLRE1C variant was associated with V- and J-gene trimming of TCR beta chains in a later analysis, and an independent cohort replicated the association. Segments of the TCR beta V type were, in most cases, productive about 87% or about 30% of the time in an earlier analysis. It emerged from a later analysis that several of the most significant clusters appeared to be linked to common viral pathogens.

The germline V gene has CDR1 MDHEN and CDR2 SYDVKM. Trimming took 7 bases from V and 4 from J; bases not matched to a gene: 5. The CDR3 has 13 residues. Primers for the PCR totalled 60 Vbeta and 13 Jbeta. Assay: immunoSEQ multiplex PCR; the TCRdb copy retains only in-frame clones and omits some. The profile covers 100,000 to 150,000 clones, with around 84% appearing a single time and roughly 6.1% taken by the ten largest. In the case of this clone: Its antigen is not known.

Sequenced: PBMCs. V usage is TRBV28 and J usage is TRBJ1-1; 8 nucleotides align to TRBD1. This TCR was recovered from a woman aged 40 to 50 in good health and CMV-seronegative. CDR3 loop: CASKNRGVTEAFF. The CDR3 DNA reads TGTGCCAGCAAGAACAGGGGGGTCACTGAAGCTTTCTTT.